The clone carrying this T cell receptor beta chain was recorded many times. Its matching antigen is unknown. The data derive from a study of T-cell reconstitution after alpha-beta-depleted transplantation in children. Findings of the study overall: One year after transplant, T-cell counts and diversity came mostly from newly produced T cells. Where some patients showed high TCRbeta diversity at day 60, it came from recipient T cells and thymic progenitors that had survived.

The length of the CDR3 is 17 residues. Preparing the TCRbeta library involved the use of unique molecular identifiers. One entry per CDR3 protein, called by TCRdb with MiXCR from the PCR reads. The sample yields just over 950,000 distinct CDR3 sequences, 25% to 35% seen once. This sequence originates from a boy less than two years old who had a stem cell transplant for SCID, so the T cells may come from the graft donor. The sample consisted of PBMCs, mostly from graft donor cells, taken 360 days after TCRalphabeta/CD19-depleted stem cell transplant. This rearrangement joins TRBV21-1 to TRBJ2-3; TRBD1, the table's D call, lacks a check against the DNA. TRBV21-1 is designated a pseudogene. The CDR3 nucleotides are TGTGCCAGCAGCAATAAGGCCCGGGACAGGGGGCCAGATACGCAGTATTTT. It is translated as CASSNKARDRGPDTQYF.